The rows below give T cell receptor beta chains drawn from one sample of a study of T cell repertoires in cytomegalovirus infection. TCRdb re-derived calls from the reads in MiXCR, one entry per CDR3 protein. The sample holds nearly 700,000 distinct CDR3 sequences, roughly 33% seen once. No antigen has been assigned to these receptors. The source was cultured PBMCs, collected from culture after CMV antigen stimulation. Every receptor here comes from a human donor in good health (CMV status not recorded). Some clones in this sample may be carry-over from other donors' samples. The conserved cysteine and the conserved F or W are not part of the CDR3 here. Not all rows give a size; the values are once, few, many and, for expanded clones, a class.

>NA|TRBV29-1
SVARRAQETQY
>NA|TRBV7-9
ATGSTGLYGYT
>NA|TRBV19
ASSPLGTGLWNTEAF
>NA|TRBV24-1
ATSDFGKMNTEAF
>many|TRBV14
ASGNTGGHEAF
>few|TRBV14
ASSKDQRGVYNEQF
>NA|TRBV11-2
ASSPDSFSQPQH
>many|TRBV7-8
ASSVQGVTNEKLF
>NA|TRBV10-3
AIRDDRDTQY
>NA|TRBV15
ATSRADRVNYEQY
>NA|TRBV5-5
ASSLRLTEGSPLH
>NA|TRBV4-2
ASSQDRAPGMREQY
>NA|TRBV20-1
SARDPGQGGLNSPLH
>NA|TRBV6-1
ASSVNRGLQETQY
>NA|TRBV6-8
ATTRGGDTQY
>few|TRBV2
ASSDPRTGDEQF
>NA|TRBV12-3/TRBV12-4
ASSRALLQGLATDTQY
>few|TRBV28
ASTSGAAGADTQY
>NA|TRBV5-4
ASSLDRVNYGYT
>few|TRBV10-3
AISEGQGSGYT
>few|TRBV7-2
ASSPRVAGGKAGELF
>many|TRBV6-2/TRBV6-3
ASSVNGQLISYEQY
>many|TRBV7-8
ASSVIRGTEAF
>NA|TRBV2
ASRYRNPHTEAF